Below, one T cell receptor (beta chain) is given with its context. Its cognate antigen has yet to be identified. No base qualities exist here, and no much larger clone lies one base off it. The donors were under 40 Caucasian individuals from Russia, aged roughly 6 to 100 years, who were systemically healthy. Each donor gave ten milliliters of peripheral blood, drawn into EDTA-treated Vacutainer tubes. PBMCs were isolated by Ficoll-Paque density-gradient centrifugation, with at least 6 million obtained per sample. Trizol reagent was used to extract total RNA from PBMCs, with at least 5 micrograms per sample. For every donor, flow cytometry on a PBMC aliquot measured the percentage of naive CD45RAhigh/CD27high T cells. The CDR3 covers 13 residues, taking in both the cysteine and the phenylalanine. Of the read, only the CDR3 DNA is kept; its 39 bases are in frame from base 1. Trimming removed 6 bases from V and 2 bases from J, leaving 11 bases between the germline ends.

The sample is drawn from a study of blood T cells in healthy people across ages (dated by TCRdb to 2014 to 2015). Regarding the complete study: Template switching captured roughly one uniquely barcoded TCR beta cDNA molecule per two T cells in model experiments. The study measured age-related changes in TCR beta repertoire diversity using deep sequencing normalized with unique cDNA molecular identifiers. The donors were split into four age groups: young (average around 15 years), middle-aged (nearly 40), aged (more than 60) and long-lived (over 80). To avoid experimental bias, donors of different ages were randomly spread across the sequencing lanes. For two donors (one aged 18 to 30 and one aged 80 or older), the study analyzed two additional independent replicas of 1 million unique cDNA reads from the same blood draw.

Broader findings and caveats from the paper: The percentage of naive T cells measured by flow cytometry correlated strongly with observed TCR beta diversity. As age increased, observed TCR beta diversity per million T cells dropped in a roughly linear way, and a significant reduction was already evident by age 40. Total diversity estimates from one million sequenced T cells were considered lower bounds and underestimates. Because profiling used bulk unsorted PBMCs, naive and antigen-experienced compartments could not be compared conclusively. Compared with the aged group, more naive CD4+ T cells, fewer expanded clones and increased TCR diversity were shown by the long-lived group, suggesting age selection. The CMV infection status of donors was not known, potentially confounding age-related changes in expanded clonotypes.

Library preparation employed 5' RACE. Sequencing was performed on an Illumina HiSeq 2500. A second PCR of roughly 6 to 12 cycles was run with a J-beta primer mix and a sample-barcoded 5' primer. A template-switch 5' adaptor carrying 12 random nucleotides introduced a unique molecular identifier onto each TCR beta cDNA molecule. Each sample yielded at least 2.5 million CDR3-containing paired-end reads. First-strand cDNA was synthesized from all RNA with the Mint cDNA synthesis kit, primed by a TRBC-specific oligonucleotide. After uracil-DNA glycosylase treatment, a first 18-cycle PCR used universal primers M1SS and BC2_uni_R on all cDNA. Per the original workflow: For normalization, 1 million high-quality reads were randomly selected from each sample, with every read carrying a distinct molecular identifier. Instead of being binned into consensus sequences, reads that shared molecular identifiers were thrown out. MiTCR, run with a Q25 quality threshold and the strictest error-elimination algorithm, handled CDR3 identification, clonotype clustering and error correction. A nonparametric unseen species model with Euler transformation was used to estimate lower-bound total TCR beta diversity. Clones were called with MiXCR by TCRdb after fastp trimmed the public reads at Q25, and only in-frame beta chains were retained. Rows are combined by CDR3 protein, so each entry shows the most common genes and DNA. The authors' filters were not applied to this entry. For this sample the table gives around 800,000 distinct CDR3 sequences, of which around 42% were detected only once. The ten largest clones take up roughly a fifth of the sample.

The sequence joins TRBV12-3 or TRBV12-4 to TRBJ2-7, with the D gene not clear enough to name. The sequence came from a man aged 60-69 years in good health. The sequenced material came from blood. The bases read TGTGCCAGCAGGCAAAACTCAGCCTACGAGCAGTACTTC. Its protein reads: CASRQNSAYEQYF.